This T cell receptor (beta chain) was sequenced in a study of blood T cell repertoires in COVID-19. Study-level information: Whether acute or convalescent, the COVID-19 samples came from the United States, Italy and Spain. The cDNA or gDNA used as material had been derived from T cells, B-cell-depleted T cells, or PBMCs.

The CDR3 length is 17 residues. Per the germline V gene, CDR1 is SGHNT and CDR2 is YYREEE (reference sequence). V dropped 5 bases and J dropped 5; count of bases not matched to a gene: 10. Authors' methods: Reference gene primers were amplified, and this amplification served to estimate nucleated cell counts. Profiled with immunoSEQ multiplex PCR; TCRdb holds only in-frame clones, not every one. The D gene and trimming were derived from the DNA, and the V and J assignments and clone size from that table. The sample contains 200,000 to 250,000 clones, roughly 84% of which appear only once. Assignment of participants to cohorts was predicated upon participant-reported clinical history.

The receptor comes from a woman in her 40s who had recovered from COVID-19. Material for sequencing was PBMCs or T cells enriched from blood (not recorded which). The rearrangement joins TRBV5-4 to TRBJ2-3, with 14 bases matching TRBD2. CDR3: CASRQGLAGVVGDTQYF. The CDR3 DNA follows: TGTGCCAGCAGACAGGGACTAGCGGGAGTAGTTGGAGATACGCAGTATTTT.